This TCR beta chain was recovered during a study of CD8 T cells in ankylosing spondylitis. The CDR3 length is 15 residues. The V gene end was trimmed by 3 bases and the J gene end by 8 bases; junction bases not matched to a gene: 8. The V gene's germline CDR1 is SGHVS and CDR2 FQNEAQ. TCRdb redid the calling of the 5' RACE reads with MiXCR, one entry per CDR3 protein. The table lists around 300,000 distinct CDR3 sequences, approximately 14% of them singletons, with around 0.99% in the top ten. The TCR originated in a male donor with ankylosing spondylitis or in good health (not recorded which). The chain is built from TRBV7-8 and TRBJ2-1, with TRBD2 matching 9 bases. The sequenced sample consisted of blood, either unsorted or a sorted T cell fraction (not recorded which). Here the CDR3 reads CASSFGGRARDEQFF. CDR3 coding DNA: TGTGCCAGCAGCTTCGGCGGGAGGGCGCGCGATGAGCAGTTCTTC.